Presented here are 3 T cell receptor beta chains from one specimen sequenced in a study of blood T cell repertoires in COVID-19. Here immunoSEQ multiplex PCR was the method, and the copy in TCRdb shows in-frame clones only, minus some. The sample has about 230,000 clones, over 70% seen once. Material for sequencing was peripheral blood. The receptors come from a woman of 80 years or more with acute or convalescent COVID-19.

CDR3 amino acids: CASSPGTGNYGYTF. The CDR3 DNA reads TGTGCCAGTAGCCCCGGGACAGGGAACTATGGCTACACCTTC. The genes are TRBV19 and TRBJ1-2; 9 bases line up with TRBD1. Losses at the gene ends were 6 bases for V and 2 bases for J; bases not matched to a gene: 4. There are 14 residues in the CDR3. Germline CDR1 and CDR2: LNHDA and SQIVND (reference sequence).

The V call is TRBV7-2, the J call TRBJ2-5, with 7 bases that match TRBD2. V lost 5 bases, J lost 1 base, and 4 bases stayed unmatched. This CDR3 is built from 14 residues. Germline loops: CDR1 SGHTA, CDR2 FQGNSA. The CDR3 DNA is TGTGCCAGCAGCCGGGGGGTGGGCCAAGAGACCCAGTACTTC. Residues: CASSRGVGQETQYF. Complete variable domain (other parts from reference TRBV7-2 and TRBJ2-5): GAGVSQSPSNKVTEKGKDVELRCDPISGHTALYWYRQSLGQGLEFLIYFQGNSAPDKSGLPSDRFSAERTGGSVSTLTIQRTQQEDSAVYLCASSRGVGQETQYFGPGTRLLVL.

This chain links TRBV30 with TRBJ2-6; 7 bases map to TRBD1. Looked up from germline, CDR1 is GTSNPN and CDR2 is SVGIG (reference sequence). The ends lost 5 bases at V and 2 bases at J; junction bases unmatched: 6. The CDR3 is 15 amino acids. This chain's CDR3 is CAWAKGGPGANVLTF. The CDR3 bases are TGTGCCTGGGCTAAAGGGGGCCCTGGGGCCAACGTCCTGACTTTC.